Listed below are T cell receptor beta chains from one sample, sequenced in a study of Ad26.COV2.S vaccination and SARS-CoV-2 variants. The table came from immunoSEQ multiplex PCR; TCRdb's copy has only in-frame clones and leaves some out. The sample shows some 240,000 clones, around 88% of them seen only once. The sequences come from peripheral blood, collected in a trial of Ad26.COV2.S vaccine versus placebo. Every receptor here comes from a person aged 18-60 years who received the Ad26.COV2.S COVID-19 vaccine or a placebo. The CDR3 runs from the conserved cysteine through the conserved F or W. Fields, in order: V gene, D gene, J gene, clone size, CDR3 length, CDR3 protein, CDR3 DNA. The D gene is left open where the match is weak. Size values are once, few and many counts, or a class for expanded clones, and some rows have none.

TRBV27,-,TRBJ2-3,-,14,CASSLLPSPDTQYF,TGTGCCAGCAGTTTACTTCCTAGCCCAGATACGCAGTATTTT
TRBV30,TRBD1,TRBJ1-2,-,13,CAWSLGTGGGYTF,TGTGCCTGGAGTCTCGGGACAGGGGGCGGCTACACCTTC
TRBV27,-,TRBJ2-3,-,13,CASKEWETDTQYF,TGTGCCAGCAAGGAGTGGGAGACAGATACGCAGTATTTT
TRBV11-2,-,TRBJ2-2,few,15,CASSLEAGIAGELFF,TGTGCCAGCAGCTTAGAAGCAGGGATAGCCGGGGAGCTGTTTTTT
TRBV6-6,TRBD1,TRBJ1-2,-,13,CASSRQGNYGYTF,TGTGCCAGCAGTCGACAGGGGAACTATGGCTACACCTTC
TRBV6-6,-,TRBJ1-2,few,13,CASSPDRAYGYTF,TGTGCCAGCAGTCCGGACAGAGCCTATGGCTACACCTTC
TRBV5-1,TRBD2,TRBJ2-3,-,16,CASDAGLAGGSDTQYF,TGCGCCAGCGACGCGGGACTAGCGGGGGGATCAGATACGCAGTATTTT
TRBV30,TRBD1,TRBJ1-4,-,15,CAWSVRTGGGEKLFF,TGTGCCTGGAGTGTAAGGACAGGGGGAGGTGAAAAACTGTTTTTT
TRBV24-1,-,TRBJ2-3,-,16,CATSDLGGTYTDTQYF,TGTGCCACCAGTGATTTAGGCGGGACTTACACAGATACGCAGTATTTT
TRBV5-1,TRBD2,TRBJ2-1,-,15,CASSLGAGVRDEQFF,TGCGCCAGCAGCTTGGGAGCGGGGGTGCGGGATGAGCAGTTCTTC
TRBV5-1,-,TRBJ2-2,-,15,CASSPEGRVAGELFF,TGCGCCAGCAGCCCGGAGGGGAGAGTTGCCGGGGAGCTGTTTTTT
TRBV7-3,-,TRBJ2-1,few,16,CASSLMTRGAHNEQFF,TGTGCCAGCAGCTTAATGACCCGGGGGGCACACAATGAGCAGTTCTTC
TRBV5-1,-,TRBJ2-1,-,11,CASSFGGGQFF,TGCGCCAGCAGCTTTGGTGGGGGGCAGTTCTTC
TRBV5-1,-,TRBJ2-3,-,12,CASSDRTDTQYF,TGCGCCAGCAGCGACCGCACAGATACGCAGTATTTT
TRBV7-9,-,TRBJ1-1,-,15,CASSLVYHENTEAFF,TGTGCCAGCAGCTTAGTTTATCACGAGAACACTGAAGCTTTCTTT
TRBV11-2,TRBD1,TRBJ1-5,-,17,CASSLDRDRGQNQPQHF,TGTGCCAGCAGCTTAGATAGGGACAGGGGACAGAATCAGCCCCAGCATTTT
TRBV15,-,TRBJ2-1,-,15,CATSRARDGGNEQFF,TGTGCCACCAGCAGAGCACGCGATGGGGGCAATGAGCAGTTCTTC
TRBV6-2/TRBV6-3,-,TRBJ2-2,-,14,CASSLFRGSGELFF,TGTGCCAGCAGCCTATTCAGGGGTTCTGGGGAGCTGTTTTTT
TRBV7-2,TRBD1,TRBJ2-5,-,16,CASSLAIGTGKETQYF,TGTGCCAGCAGCTTAGCGATTGGGACAGGGAAAGAGACCCAGTACTTC
TRBV7-3,-,TRBJ2-1,-,13,CASSLSPDTEQFF,TGTGCCAGCAGCTTAAGCCCCGACACCGAGCAGTTCTTC
TRBV7-2,-,TRBJ1-1,-,14,CATRLVAVNTEAFF,TGTGCCACCAGGCTGGTAGCGGTGAACACTGAAGCTTTCTTT
TRBV19,-,TRBJ2-3,-,14,CASSIVPNTDTQYF,TGTGCCAGTAGTATAGTGCCTAACACAGATACGCAGTATTTT
TRBV6-5,TRBD2,TRBJ2-3,few,14,CASSLRGSTDTQYF,TGTGCCAGCAGTTTGCGGGGGAGCACAGATACGCAGTATTTT
TRBV18,-,TRBJ2-5,-,14,CASSPSTSGETQYF,TGTGCCAGCTCACCGTCGACCAGCGGAGAGACCCAGTACTTC
TRBV7-3,-,TRBJ2-1,-,14,CASSPSGSLDEQFF,TGTGCCAGCAGCCCAAGTGGGAGTCTCGATGAGCAGTTCTTC
TRBV5-4,TRBD2,TRBJ2-1,once,16,CASSLKVSSGGNEQFF,TGTGCCAGCAGCTTGAAGGTCTCTAGCGGGGGCAATGAGCAGTTCTTC
TRBV5-8,TRBD1,TRBJ2-3,-,14,CASSLGQGVDTQYF,TGTGCCAGCAGCTTGGGACAGGGCGTCGATACGCAGTATTTT
TRBV3-1/TRBV3-2,-,TRBJ2-3,-,11,CASRTTDTQYF,TGTGCCAGCAGAACCACAGATACGCAGTATTTT
TRBV4-1,-,TRBJ1-5,few,15,CASSQSGGVNQPQHF,TGCGCCAGCAGCCAAAGTGGGGGTGTGAATCAGCCCCAGCATTTT
TRBV18,-,TRBJ1-2,-,15,CASSPWGQSNYGYTF,TGTGCCAGCTCACCATGGGGGCAGAGTAACTATGGCTACACCTTC
TRBV5-1,-,TRBJ1-2,-,14,CASSLAGGTYGYTF,TGCGCCAGCAGCTTGGCCGGGGGCACCTATGGCTACACCTTC
TRBV5-4,TRBD1,TRBJ2-5,once,16,CASSHYPDRVEETQYF,TGTGCCAGCAGCCACTACCCTGACAGGGTCGAGGAGACCCAGTACTTC
TRBV7-3,-,TRBJ2-7,once,14,CASRRETQGYEQYF,TGTGCCAGCCGGAGGGAGACTCAGGGCTACGAGCAGTACTTC
TRBV27,TRBD1,TRBJ2-7,-,15,CASSLSYAGGYEQYF,TGTGCCAGCAGTTTATCGTACGCAGGGGGCTACGAGCAGTACTTC
TRBV4-1,TRBD2,TRBJ2-5,-,16,CASASLAGVLQETQYF,TGCGCCAGCGCGAGCCTAGCGGGGGTCCTCCAAGAGACCCAGTACTTC
TRBV5-4,TRBD2,TRBJ2-3,few,17,CASSSGLAGGPTDTQYF,TGTGCCAGCAGCTCAGGACTAGCGGGGGGGCCGACAGATACGCAGTATTTT
TRBV7-9,TRBD2,TRBJ2-3,few,13,CASSVTSGNTQYF,TGTGCCAGCAGCGTTACCAGCGGGAATACGCAGTATTTT
TRBV7-2,-,TRBJ1-6,-,15,CASSSVEGVNSPLHF,TGTGCCAGCAGCTCCGTCGAAGGAGTTAATTCACCCCTCCACTTT
TRBV15,TRBD1,TRBJ1-1,-,12,CATSRVTGGLFF,TGTGCCACCAGCAGAGTGACAGGGGGTCTCTTCTTT
TRBV10-3,-,TRBJ2-7,-,13,CAISESMGYEQYF,TGTGCCATCAGTGAGTCAATGGGCTACGAGCAGTACTTC
TRBV6-5,-,TRBJ1-1,-,13,CASSYEENTEAFF,TGTGCCAGCAGTTACGAGGAGAACACTGAAGCTTTCTTT
TRBV20-1,TRBD1,TRBJ2-4,-,12,CSARGQGEVQYF,TGCAGTGCTCGTGGACAGGGAGAGGTTCAGTACTTC
TRBV7-6,TRBD2,TRBJ2-3,-,15,CASSFSGLSTDTQYF,TGTGCCAGCAGCTTTAGCGGGCTTAGCACAGATACGCAGTATTTT